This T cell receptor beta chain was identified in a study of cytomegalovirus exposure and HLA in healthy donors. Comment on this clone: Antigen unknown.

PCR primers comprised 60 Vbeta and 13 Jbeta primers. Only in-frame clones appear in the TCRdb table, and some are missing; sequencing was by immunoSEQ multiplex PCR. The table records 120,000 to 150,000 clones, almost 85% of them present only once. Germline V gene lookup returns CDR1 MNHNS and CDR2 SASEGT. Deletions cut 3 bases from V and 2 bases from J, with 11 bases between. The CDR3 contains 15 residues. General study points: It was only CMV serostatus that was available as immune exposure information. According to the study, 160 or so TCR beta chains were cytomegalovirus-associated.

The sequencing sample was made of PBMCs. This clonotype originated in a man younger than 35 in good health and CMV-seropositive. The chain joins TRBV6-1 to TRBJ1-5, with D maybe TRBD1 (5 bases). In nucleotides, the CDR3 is TGTGCCAGCAGTGATGGGGCGTGGGGCAATCAGCCCCAGCATTTT. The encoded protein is CASSDGAWGNQPQHF.